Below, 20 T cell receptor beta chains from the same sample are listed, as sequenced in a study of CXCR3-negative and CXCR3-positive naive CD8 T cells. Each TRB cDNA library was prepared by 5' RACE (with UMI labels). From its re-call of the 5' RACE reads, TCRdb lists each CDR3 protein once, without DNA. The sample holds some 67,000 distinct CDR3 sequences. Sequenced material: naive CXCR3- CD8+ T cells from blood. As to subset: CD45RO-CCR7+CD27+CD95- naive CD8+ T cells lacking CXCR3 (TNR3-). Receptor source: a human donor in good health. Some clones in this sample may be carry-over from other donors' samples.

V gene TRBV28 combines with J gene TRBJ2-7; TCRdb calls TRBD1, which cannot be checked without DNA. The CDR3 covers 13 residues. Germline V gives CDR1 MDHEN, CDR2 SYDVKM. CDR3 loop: CASRADRSYEQYF.

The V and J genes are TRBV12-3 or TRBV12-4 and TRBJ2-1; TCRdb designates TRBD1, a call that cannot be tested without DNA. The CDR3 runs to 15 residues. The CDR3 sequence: CASTRGQDLYNEQFF.

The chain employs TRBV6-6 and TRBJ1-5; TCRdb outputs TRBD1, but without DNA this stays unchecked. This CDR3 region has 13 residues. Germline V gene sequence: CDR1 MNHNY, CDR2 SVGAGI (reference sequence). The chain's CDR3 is CASQQGGNQPQHF.

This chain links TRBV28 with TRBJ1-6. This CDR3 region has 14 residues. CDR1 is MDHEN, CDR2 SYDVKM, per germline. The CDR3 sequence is CASRSIEDGSPLHF.

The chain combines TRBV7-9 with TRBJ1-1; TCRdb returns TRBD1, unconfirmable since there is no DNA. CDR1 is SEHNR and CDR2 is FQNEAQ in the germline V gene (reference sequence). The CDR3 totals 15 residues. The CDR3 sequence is CASSGAGQVDTEAFF.

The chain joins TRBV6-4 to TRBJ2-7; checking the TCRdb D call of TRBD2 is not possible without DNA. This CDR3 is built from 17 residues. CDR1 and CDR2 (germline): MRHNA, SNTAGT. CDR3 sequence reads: CASSAPGLAGSQDEQYF.

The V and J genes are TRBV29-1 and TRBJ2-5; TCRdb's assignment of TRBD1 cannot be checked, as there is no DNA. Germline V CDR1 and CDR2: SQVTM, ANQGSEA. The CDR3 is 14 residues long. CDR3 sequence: CSVRIGVAYETQYF.

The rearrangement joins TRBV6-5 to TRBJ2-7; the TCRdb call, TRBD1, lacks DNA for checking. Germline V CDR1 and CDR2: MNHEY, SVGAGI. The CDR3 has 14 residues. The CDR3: CASSYFGQGGEQYF.

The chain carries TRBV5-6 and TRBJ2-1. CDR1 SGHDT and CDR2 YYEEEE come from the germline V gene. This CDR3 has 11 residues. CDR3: CASSFRDEQFF. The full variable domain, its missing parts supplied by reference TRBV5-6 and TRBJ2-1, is DAGVTQSPTHLIKTRGQQVTLRCSPKSGHDTVSWYQQALGQGPQFIFQYYEEEERQRGNFPDRFSGHQFPNYSSELNVNALLLGDSALYLCASSFRDEQFFGPGTRLTVL.

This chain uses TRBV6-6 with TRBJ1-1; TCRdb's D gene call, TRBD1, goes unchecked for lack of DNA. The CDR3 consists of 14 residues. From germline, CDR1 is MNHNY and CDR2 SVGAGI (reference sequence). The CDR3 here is CASTLLSGEGEAFF.

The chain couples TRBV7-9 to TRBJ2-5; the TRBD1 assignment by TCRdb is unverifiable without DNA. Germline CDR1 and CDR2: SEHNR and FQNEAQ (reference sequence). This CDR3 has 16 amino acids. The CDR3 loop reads CASSHPTGQGAETQYF. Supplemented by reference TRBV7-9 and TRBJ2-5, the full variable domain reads DTGVSQNPRHKITKRGQNVTFRCDPISEHNRLYWYRQTLGQGPEFLTYFQNEAQLEKSRLLSDRFSAERPKGSFSTLEIQRTEQGDSAMYLCASSHPTGQGAETQYFGPGTRLLVL.

The CDR3 sequence: CASSPGQGTGELFF. V is TRBV28 and J is TRBJ2-2; the TCRdb D gene call, TRBD1, has no DNA to confirm it. CDR3 length: 14 amino acids. CDR1 and CDR2 from the germline V gene are MDHEN and SYDVKM.

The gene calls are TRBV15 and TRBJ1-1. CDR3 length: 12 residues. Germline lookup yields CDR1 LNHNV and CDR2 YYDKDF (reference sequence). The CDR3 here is CATSPRNTEAFF.

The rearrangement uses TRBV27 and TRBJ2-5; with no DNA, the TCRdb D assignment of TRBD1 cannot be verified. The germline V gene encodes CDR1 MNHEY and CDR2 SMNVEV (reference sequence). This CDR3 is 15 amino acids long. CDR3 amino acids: CASSLFSGGQETQYF.

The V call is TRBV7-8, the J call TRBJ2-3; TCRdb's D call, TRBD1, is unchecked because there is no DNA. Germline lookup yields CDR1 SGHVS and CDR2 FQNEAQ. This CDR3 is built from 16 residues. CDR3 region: CASSSRGIEPSDTQYF.

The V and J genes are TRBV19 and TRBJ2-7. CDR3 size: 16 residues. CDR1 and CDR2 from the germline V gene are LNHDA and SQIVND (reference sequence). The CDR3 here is CASSIWHQGTVYEQYF.

CDR3 amino acids: CASSLAFIASGSVDTQYF. The chain joins TRBV7-8 to TRBJ2-3; TCRdb's D call of TRBD2 is untestable without DNA. CDR1 is SGHVS, CDR2 FQNEAQ, per germline. The CDR3 has 18 amino acids.

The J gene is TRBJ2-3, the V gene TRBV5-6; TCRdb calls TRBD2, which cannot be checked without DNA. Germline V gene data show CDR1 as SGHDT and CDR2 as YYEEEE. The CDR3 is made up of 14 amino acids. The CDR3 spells CASSNGGLTDTQYF.

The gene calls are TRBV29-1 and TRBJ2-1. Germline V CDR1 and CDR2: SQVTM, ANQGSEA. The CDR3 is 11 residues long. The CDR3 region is CSVGPFNEQFF.

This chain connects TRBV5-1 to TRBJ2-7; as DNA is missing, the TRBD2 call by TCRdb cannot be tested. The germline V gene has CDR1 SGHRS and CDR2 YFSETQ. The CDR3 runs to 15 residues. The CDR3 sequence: CASSVAGGERYEQYF.